This passage covers 4 T cell receptor beta chains from one sample sequenced in a study of T cell clonality in common variable immunodeficiency. Only in-frame clones appear in the TCRdb table, and some are missing; sequencing was by immunoSEQ multiplex PCR. The sample contains approximately 37,000 clones, none of them singletons. The specimen was peripheral blood mononuclear cells. The receptors were sampled from a person aged 18-70 years in good health.

At least ten counts were recorded for this clone. With the read ending 3 residues before the CDR3 end, the germline J gene is used to fill in that end. V gene TRBV5-1 combines with J gene TRBJ1-6, with TRBD1 matching 7 bases. The V and J ends lost 4 bases and 7 bases, in that order; junction bases with no gene match: 8. CDR3 length: 15 amino acids. Germline-derived CDR1 and CDR2 are SGHRS and YFSETQ. CDR3 residues: CASSPGTVRNSPLHF. The DNA read from the CDR3 is TGCGCCAGCAGCCCCGGGACAGTACGGAATTCACCC.

Ten or more counts support this clone. The read ends 3 residues before the CDR3 terminus; that terminus is restored from the germline J gene. This chain uses TRBV29-1 with TRBJ2-7; D unclear. In germline, CDR1 is SQVTM, CDR2 ANQGSEA. V shed 3 bases and J shed 4 bases, with 10 bases lying between them. The CDR3 consists of 12 residues. Partial CDR3 DNA: TGCAGCGTTGAGAGAAGGGCATACGAG. Its translation is CSVERRAYE. The full-length CDR3 reads as CSVERRAYEQYF.

The sample holds many counts of this clone. The DNA ends 3 residues before the CDR3 does, and the rest of the CDR3 is filled in from the germline J gene. The gene calls are TRBV30 and TRBJ2-3; D gene unclear. CDR1 GTSNPN and CDR2 SVGIG come from the germline V gene (reference sequence). The CDR3 has 13 amino acids. The CDR3 loop is CAWSRALQETQYF. The sequenced CDR3 bases are TGTGCCTGGAGTCGCGCCCTCCAAGAGACG.

This clone was seen many times. Read sequence stops 3 residues before the CDR3 end, and the germline J gene provides the missing end. The rearrangement uses TRBV20-1 and TRBJ2-1; D possibly corresponds to TRBD1 (6 bases). CDR1 and CDR2 from the germline V gene are DFQATT and SNEGSKA (reference sequence). V gave up 3 bases and J gave up 0 bases, with 12 bases separating them. The CDR3 has 15 amino acids. CDR3 bases read: TGCAGTGCTAGCCCCCAGGGGAGCTCCTACAATGAG. It specifies CSASPQGSSYNE. The whole CDR3 reads CSASPQGSSYNEQFF.